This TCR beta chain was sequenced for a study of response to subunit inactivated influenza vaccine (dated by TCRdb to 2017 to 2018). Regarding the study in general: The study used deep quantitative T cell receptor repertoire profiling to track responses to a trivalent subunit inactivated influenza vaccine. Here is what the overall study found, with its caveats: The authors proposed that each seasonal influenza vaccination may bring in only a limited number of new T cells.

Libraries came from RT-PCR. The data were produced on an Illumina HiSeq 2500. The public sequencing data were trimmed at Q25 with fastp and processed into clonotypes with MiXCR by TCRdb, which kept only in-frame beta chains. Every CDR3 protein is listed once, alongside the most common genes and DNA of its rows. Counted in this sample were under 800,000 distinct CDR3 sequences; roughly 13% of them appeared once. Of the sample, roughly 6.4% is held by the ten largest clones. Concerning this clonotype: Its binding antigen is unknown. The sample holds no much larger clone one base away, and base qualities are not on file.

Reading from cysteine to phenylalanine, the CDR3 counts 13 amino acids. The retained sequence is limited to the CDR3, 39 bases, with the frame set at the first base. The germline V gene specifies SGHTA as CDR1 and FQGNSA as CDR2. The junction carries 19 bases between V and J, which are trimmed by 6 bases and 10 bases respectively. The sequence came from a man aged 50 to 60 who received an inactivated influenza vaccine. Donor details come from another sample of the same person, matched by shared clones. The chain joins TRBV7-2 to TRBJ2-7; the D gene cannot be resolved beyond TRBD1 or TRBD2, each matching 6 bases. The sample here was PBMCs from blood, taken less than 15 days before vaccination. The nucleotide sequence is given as TGTGCCAGCAGTTCGGGCTTTGGAGGGGGACAGTACTTC. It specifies CASSSGFGGGQYF.